This TCR beta chain was obtained from a study of cytomegalovirus exposure and HLA in healthy donors. Study-level background: In terms of ancestry, the Caucasian-associated cluster contained 75% to 85% of the approximately 400 genotyped donors.

A multiplex PCR was run with 60 Vbeta primers and 13 Jbeta primers. Sequenced by immunoSEQ multiplex PCR; TCRdb stores in-frame clones only, minus some. The table shows about 65,000 clones, with about 82% occurring only once. With respect to this clone: The antigen is not known.

V was shortened by 1 base and J by 3 bases, with 10 bases between the two germline ends. Germline-derived CDR1 and CDR2 are GTSNPN and SVGIG (reference sequence). This CDR3 is 14 amino acids long. Regarding the study as a whole: The listing of some 170 TCR beta chains classed them as cytomegalovirus-associated. Sequencing depth across donors, presence/absence analyses assumed, was roughly uniform.

The sequencing input was PBMCs. This TCR came from a woman aged 25 to 39 in good health and CMV-seronegative. The V gene is TRBV30, the J gene TRBJ2-1; D perhaps matches TRBD1 (5 bases). This CDR3 is CAWSGGDNYNEQFF. DNA of the CDR3: TGTGCCTGGAGTGGGGGCGACAACTACAATGAGCAGTTCTTC.